The source of this T cell receptor (beta chain) is a study of T-cell memory formation after mild COVID-19. Turning to the study itself: Clusters were largely donor specific.

V dropped 2 bases and J dropped 5; count of bases not matched to a gene: 2. This CDR3 is 13 amino acids long. By sample fraction, this clonotype is medium-sized. Libraries for TCRalpha and TCRbeta carried sample barcodes and unique molecular identifiers via 5'RACE. Using its own MiXCR run on the 5' RACE reads, TCRdb lists one record per CDR3 protein. The sample consists of about 340,000 distinct CDR3 sequences, roughly 13% of them appearing once. The clonotype was recovered from a man younger than 35 who had mild COVID-19 (a few samples of this study predate the infection). Cell type and time point are not known. Sequencing input: PBMCs or a T cell subset sorted from them (not recorded which). This chain joins TRBV12-3 or TRBV12-4 and TRBJ1-1, with 7 nucleotides matching TRBD1. The DNA for the CDR3 is TGTGCCAGCAGTTTACCAGGGGGGACTGAAGCTTTCTTT. It translates to CASSLPGGTEAFF.